This entry describes one T cell receptor beta chain. The antigen is unknown. The data belong to a study of beta chain features in type 1 diabetes. Every isolated RNA sample was fully reverse transcribed, so sequencing captured expressed TCRB transcripts. About 3.7 million reads per sample were averaged for naive, central memory and regulatory samples. Sequencing was performed with immunoSEQ multiplex PCR; in TCRdb, only in-frame clones are kept and a portion is missing. The sample includes a few hundred thousand clones, around 28% seen only once; the top ten take around 0.065%. Sampling consisted of one heparinised blood draw per donor, averaging roughly 110 mL. Central memory, naive, regulatory and stem cell-like memory CD4+ cells were sorted by CD45RO/CCR7/CD25/CD127/CD95/CD27. Study-wide results and limits: The naive, central memory and Treg TCRB repertoires looked more alike in patients than they did in healthy donors.

V was pared by 0 bases and J by 2 bases, with 13 bases between. Germline values: CDR1 SGHRS, CDR2 YFSETQ. The CDR3 loop spans 16 amino acids. The sample comprised naive CD4+ T cells from blood. This sequence originates from a man younger than 30 in good health. The chain carries TRBV5-1 and TRBJ2-3, with no clear D. The CDR3 spells CASSLDPRVLTDTQYF. In DNA form, the CDR3 reads TGCGCCAGCAGCTTGGACCCCCGGGTCCTCACAGATACGCAGTATTTT. Looking up the rest from reference TRBV5-1 and TRBJ2-3 gives the full variable domain: KAGVTQTPRYLIKTRGQQVTLSCSPISGHRSVSWYQQTPGQGLQFLFEYFSETQRNKGNFPGRFSGRQFSNSRSEMNVSTLELGDSALYLCASSLDPRVLTDTQYFGPGTRLTVL.